This entry lists 14 T cell receptor beta chains sequenced from one sample in a study of identifying expanded T cells in peripheral blood (dated by TCRdb to 2018 to 2020). The receptor library was made with the immunoSEQ multiplex PCR assay. TCRdb obtained this table from immuneACCESS and retained in-frame rearrangements with V and J assigned. These tables miss some clones; where compared with another copy, unresolved V genes account for less than half of the shortfall, and the remainder is unexplained. This sample lists just over 90,000 clones; approximately 91% were detected once. About 4% of the sample comes from the top ten. The sequenced material came from blood. Receptors originate from a person between 18 and 75 years old in good health.

This chain joins TRBV7-2 and TRBJ2-7; 14 bases fit TRBD2. Germline V gene data show CDR1 as SGHTA and CDR2 as FQGNSA. The CDR3 loop spans 15 amino acids. V dropped 4 bases and J dropped 5; count of bases not matched to a gene: 4. The CDR3 protein is CASSSGTSGSNEQYF. The CDR3 nucleotides read TGTGCCAGCAGCTCCGGGACTAGCGGGAGCAACGAGCAGTACTTC.

In DNA, the CDR3 is TGTGCCAGCAGCTTATCTGCGGGGAGGGCAGATACGCAGTATTTT. Its translation is CASSLSAGRADTQYF. The chain joins TRBV7-3 to TRBJ2-3, with 7 bases identical to TRBD2. V was pared by 2 bases and J by 4 bases, with 6 bases of the junction left unmatched. The CDR3 is 15 residues long. Germline V gene data show CDR1 as SGHTA and CDR2 as FQGTGA.

This clone was seen once. The gene calls are TRBV9 and TRBJ1-1; no reliable D call. V was pared by 0 bases and J by 0 bases, with 9 bases between. The CDR3 contains 15 residues. Germline values: CDR1 SGDLS, CDR2 YYNGEE. The DNA for the CDR3 is TGTGCCAGCAGCGTAGGGGAGACTCTGAACACTGAAGCTTTCTTT. This codes for CASSVGETLNTEAFF.

This chain uses TRBV6-4 with TRBJ2-2; D remains unclear. V was pared by 6 bases and J by 1 base, with 9 bases between. Germline assignment: CDR1 MRHNA and CDR2 SNTAGT. CDR3 length: 14 residues. The CDR3, as DNA: TGTGCCAGCAGCTCATACCTGAACACCGGGGAGCTGTTTTTT. This sequence encodes CASSSYLNTGELFF.

This rearrangement joins TRBV5-6 to TRBJ2-5; D is possibly TRBD2 (6 bases). Germline assignment: CDR1 SGHDT and CDR2 YYEEEE. This CDR3 contains 17 residues. V shed 6 bases and J shed 2 bases, with 23 bases lying between them. The CDR3 DNA sequence: TGTGCCAGCATCACCCGGGGGTGGCGGCCCTATCAAGAGACCCAGTACTTC. It encodes CASITRGWRPYQETQYF.

The sample holds many counts of this clone. The chain has TRBV6-1 and TRBJ1-6, with D unresolved. CDR1 and CDR2 (germline): MNHNS, SASEGT. The CDR3 contains 14 residues. V was cut by 3 bases and J by 5 bases, with 8 bases left in between. This CDR3 reads CASSDRHDNSPLHF. The CDR3 nucleotides are TGTGCCAGCAGTGACAGGCACGATAATTCACCCCTCCACTTT.

CDR3 protein: CASSQESSGGYNEQFF. DNA of the CDR3: TGTGCCAGCAGCCAAGAGTCGAGCGGGGGTTACAATGAGCAGTTCTTC. The V call is TRBV4-2, the J call TRBJ2-1, with TRBD2 identical over 8 bases. The CDR3 spans 16 residues. The germline V gene has CDR1 LGHNA and CDR2 YNFKEQ. With V trimmed by 0 bases and J by 4 bases, 5 bases remained unmatched.

This chain joins TRBV15 and TRBJ2-7; possible D gene TRBD2, 6 bases. V dropped 0 bases and J dropped 9 bases, with 18 bases sitting between them. CDR3 length equals 15 residues. Per the germline V gene, CDR1 is LNHNV and CDR2 is YYDKDF (reference sequence). CDR3 nucleotide sequence: TGTGCCACCAGCAGAGATCGGGGGACTGTCTCTGTGCAGTACTTC. The encoded protein is CATSRDRGTVSVQYF.

The chain is built from TRBV15 and TRBJ2-1; 10 bases fit TRBD2. Germline CDR1 is LNHNV and CDR2 is YYDKDF (reference sequence). This CDR3 is 16 amino acids long. Trimming took 6 bases from V and 2 from J; bases not matched to a gene: 7. Here the CDR3 reads CATSPVAGGTYNEQFF. DNA for the CDR3: TGTGCCACCAGTCCCGTAGCGGGAGGAACCTACAATGAGCAGTTCTTC.

V usage is TRBV2 and J usage is TRBJ1-2, with a possible D match to TRBD1 (6 bases). This CDR3 contains 14 residues. Germline V gene lookup returns CDR1 SNHLY and CDR2 FYNNEI. V was cut by 4 bases and J by 4 bases, with 13 bases left in between. In nucleotides, the CDR3 is TGTGCCAGCAGTGGGGACACGAGTACCTATGGCTACACCTTC. The encoded protein is CASSGDTSTYGYTF.

This chain joins TRBV4-2 and TRBJ2-1; D gene unclear. The CDR3 spans 14 residues. V lost 4 bases and J lost 7, with 14 bases in between. Germline CDR1 is LGHNA and CDR2 is YNFKEQ. CDR3 protein: CASSRTTETNEQFF. DNA for the CDR3: TGTGCCAGCAGCCGGACGACCGAAACGAATGAGCAGTTCTTC.

The gene calls are TRBV28 and TRBJ1-1; D remains ambiguous. With 3 bases removed from V and 2 bases from J, the gap between germline ends came to 10 bases. CDR1 and CDR2 from the germline V gene are MDHEN and SYDVKM. The CDR3 contains 14 residues. The DNA for the CDR3 is TGTGCCAGCAGTTTCGTGGGGTCAAACACTGAAGCTTTCTTT. This encodes CASSFVGSNTEAFF.

This sequence joins TRBV11-2 and TRBJ2-3; 11 bases are a match to TRBD2. V shed 5 bases and J 1 base; nucleotides not matched to a gene: 2. The CDR3 spans 15 residues. Germline V gene sequence: CDR1 SGHAT, CDR2 FQNNGV. The CDR3 loop reads CASSPLAGGTDTQYF. CDR3 bases: TGTGCCAGCAGCCCACTAGCGGGGGGCACAGATACGCAGTATTTT.

The V call is TRBV4-2, the J call TRBJ1-2; D gene uncertain. Germline assignment: CDR1 LGHNA and CDR2 YNFKEQ. The CDR3 consists of 15 residues. Between the trimmed V and J ends, which lost 0 bases and 4 bases, there was a span of 12 bases. The CDR3 DNA is TGTGCCAGCAGCCAAGAGGCGGGGATCTTCTATGGCTACACCTTC. This sequence encodes CASSQEAGIFYGYTF.